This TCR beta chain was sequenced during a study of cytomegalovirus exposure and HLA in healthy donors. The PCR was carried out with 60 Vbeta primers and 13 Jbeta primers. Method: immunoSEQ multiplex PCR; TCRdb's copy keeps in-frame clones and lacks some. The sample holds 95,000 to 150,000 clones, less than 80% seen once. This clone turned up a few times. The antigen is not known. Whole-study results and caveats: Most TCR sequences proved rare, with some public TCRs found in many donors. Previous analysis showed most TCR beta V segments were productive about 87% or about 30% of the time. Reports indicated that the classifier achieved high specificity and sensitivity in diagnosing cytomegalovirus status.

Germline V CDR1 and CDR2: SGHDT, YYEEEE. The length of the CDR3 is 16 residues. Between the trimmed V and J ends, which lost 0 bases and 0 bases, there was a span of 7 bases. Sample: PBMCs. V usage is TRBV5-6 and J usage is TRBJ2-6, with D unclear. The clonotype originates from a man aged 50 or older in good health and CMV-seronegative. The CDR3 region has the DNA TGTGCCAGCAGCTTGGTCCAGTTCTCTGGGGCCAACGTCCTGACTTTC. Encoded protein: CASSLVQFSGANVLTF.